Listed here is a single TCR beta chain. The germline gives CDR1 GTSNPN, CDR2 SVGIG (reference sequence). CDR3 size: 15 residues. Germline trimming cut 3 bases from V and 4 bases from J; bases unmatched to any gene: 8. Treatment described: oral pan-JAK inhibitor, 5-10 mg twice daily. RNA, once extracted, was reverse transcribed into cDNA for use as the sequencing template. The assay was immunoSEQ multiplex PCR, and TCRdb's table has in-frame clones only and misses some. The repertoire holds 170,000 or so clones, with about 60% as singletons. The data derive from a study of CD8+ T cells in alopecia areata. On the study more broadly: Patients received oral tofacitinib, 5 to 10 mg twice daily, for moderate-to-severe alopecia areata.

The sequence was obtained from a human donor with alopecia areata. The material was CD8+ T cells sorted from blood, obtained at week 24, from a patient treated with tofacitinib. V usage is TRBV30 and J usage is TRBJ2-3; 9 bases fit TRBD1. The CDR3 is CAWSTGTGIPDTQYF. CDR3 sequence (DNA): TGTGCCTGGAGCACCGGGACAGGGATCCCAGATACGCAGTATTTT.